The present T cell receptor beta chain was sequenced within a study of response to subunit inactivated influenza vaccine (dated by TCRdb to the late 2010s). Background for the entire study: The study used deep quantitative T cell receptor repertoire profiling to track responses to a trivalent subunit inactivated influenza vaccine. Summary of the overall study and its limitations: According to the authors, only a limited number of new T cells may be recruited by each seasonal influenza vaccination.

The CDR1 and CDR2 encoded by the germline V gene are LGHNA and YNFKEQ. Including the terminal cysteine and phenylalanine, the CDR3 comprises 18 residues. The sequence is cut down to CDR3 DNA, 54 bases in frame from base 1. At the junction V is shortened by 1 base and J by 4 bases; bases outside the gene matches: 11. The method was RT-PCR. TCRdb shows the sequencer as Illumina HiSeq 2500. Using fastp at Q25 and MiXCR, TCRdb reprocessed the public reads and kept productive beta chains. For every CDR3 protein sequence, its rows merge into one entry that carries the most common genes and DNA. For this sample the table gives 710,000 or so distinct CDR3 sequences, of which approximately 14% were detected only once. Roughly 10% of the sample rests with the top ten. On this clonotype: Its antigen is not yet known. No much larger clonotype is one base removed from it; base qualities were not supplied.

The sequences come from PBMCs from blood, collected less than 13 days after vaccination. The receptor comes from a man aged 50 to 59 who received an inactivated influenza vaccine. Donor details come from another sample of the same person, matched by shared clones. This chain is built from TRBV4-2 and TRBJ2-1; 9 central nucleotides agree with TRBD2. Here is the DNA: TGTGCCAGCAGCCAAGGACCCCAGGGCGGGGGGGCTTACAATGAGCAGTTCTTC. This is translated as CASSQGPQGGGAYNEQFF.